The rows below give T cell receptor beta chains drawn from one sample of a study of T-cell reconstitution after alpha-beta-depleted transplantation in children. MiXCR, applied by TCRdb to the PCR reads, yields one record per CDR3 protein. The profile shows around 380,000 distinct CDR3 sequences, 9.5% to 13% of them singletons. Sequences were derived from PBMCs from the stem cell graft donor, sampled from the stem cell graft. The receptors were gathered from a human donor who donated a stem cell graft to a child with acute myeloid leukemia. Each CDR3 is given with its conserved first and last residue. Each record gives: clone size, D gene, V gene, J gene, CDR3 DNA, CDR3 protein. A D gene is named only where the DNA matches it firmly. Clone size, where shown, is once, few, many, or a class for clones that have expanded.

clone_size: NA
d_call: NA
v_call: TRBV5-4
j_call: TRBJ2-2
cdr3_nt: TGTGCCAGCAGCTTGGGGGTGCTCTCCGGGGAGCTGTTTTTT
cdr3_aa: CASSLGVLSGELFF

clone_size: few
d_call: TRBD2
v_call: TRBV18
j_call: TRBJ2-1
cdr3_nt: TGTGCCAGCTCACCACCTGCTAGCGGGAGGGGTGAGCAGTTCTTC
cdr3_aa: CASSPPASGRGEQFF

clone_size: NA
d_call: TRBD2
v_call: TRBV30
j_call: TRBJ2-3
cdr3_nt: TGTGCCTGGACCCCTTCACGGGGGGGAGGGACAGATACGCAGTATTTT
cdr3_aa: CAWTPSRGGGTDTQYF

clone_size: few
d_call: TRBD2
v_call: TRBV6-5
j_call: TRBJ2-5
cdr3_nt: TGTGCCAGCAGATCGCGGGGGGGAGGGGAGACCCAGTACTTC
cdr3_aa: CASRSRGGGETQYF

clone_size: NA
d_call: TRBD2
v_call: TRBV2
j_call: TRBJ2-5
cdr3_nt: TGTGCCAGCAGTGAAGAAGCCGGGAGGTTGGAGACCCAGTACTTC
cdr3_aa: CASSEEAGRLETQYF

clone_size: few
d_call: TRBD2
v_call: TRBV5-1
j_call: TRBJ2-5
cdr3_nt: TGCGCCAGCAGCCCAGCCGACAGAGGACTAGCGGGACAATTGGGGAAAGAGACCCAGTACTTC
cdr3_aa: CASSPADRGLAGQLGKETQYF

clone_size: few
d_call: NA
v_call: TRBV7-9
j_call: TRBJ2-3
cdr3_nt: TGTGCCAGCAGCGACGGAGATTACACAGATACGCAGTATTTT
cdr3_aa: CASSDGDYTDTQYF

clone_size: many
d_call: NA
v_call: TRBV4-1
j_call: TRBJ2-3
cdr3_nt: TGCGCCAGCAGCCAAGAGGGGATGGCAGATACGCAGTATTTT
cdr3_aa: CASSQEGMADTQYF

clone_size: few
d_call: TRBD1
v_call: TRBV9
j_call: TRBJ2-1
cdr3_nt: TGTGCCAGCAGCGTGATTCGAGGGGGCGATGAGCAGTTCTTC
cdr3_aa: CASSVIRGGDEQFF

clone_size: NA
d_call: NA
v_call: TRBV29-1
j_call: TRBJ2-7
cdr3_nt: TGCAGCTTTCGGCGGCAGGCTAACTACGAGCAGTACTTC
cdr3_aa: CSFRRQANYEQYF

clone_size: few
d_call: NA
v_call: TRBV20-1
j_call: TRBJ1-5
cdr3_nt: TGCAGTGCTAGAGTACAGGGAAACAATCAGCCCCAGCATTTT
cdr3_aa: CSARVQGNNQPQHF

clone_size: few
d_call: TRBD1
v_call: TRBV5-4
j_call: TRBJ1-2
cdr3_nt: TGTGCCAGCAGCTCAGGGACAGAGAGTAACTATGGCTACACCTTC
cdr3_aa: CASSSGTESNYGYTF

clone_size: NA
d_call: NA
v_call: TRBV5-1
j_call: TRBJ1-1
cdr3_nt: TGCGCCAGCAGCTTGATCGGGACGGGGGGCTCCGTCGAAGCTTTCTTT
cdr3_aa: CASSLIGTGGSVEAFF

clone_size: NA
d_call: TRBD1
v_call: TRBV6-2/TRBV6-3
j_call: TRBJ2-4
cdr3_nt: TGTGCCAGCAGAGGGGGGGACAGGGTAATCGGCATTCAGTACTTC
cdr3_aa: CASRGGDRVIGIQYF

clone_size: NA
d_call: NA
v_call: TRBV7-9
j_call: TRBJ2-7
cdr3_nt: TGTGCCAGCAGCTTAGGGGCACGGGAGCAGTACTTC
cdr3_aa: CASSLGAREQYF

clone_size: NA
d_call: NA
v_call: TRBV12-3/TRBV12-4
j_call: TRBJ2-1
cdr3_nt: TGTGCCAGCAGTTTAGTTGGATTCTACAATGAGCAGTTCTTC
cdr3_aa: CASSLVGFYNEQFF

clone_size: many
d_call: NA
v_call: TRBV14
j_call: TRBJ2-1
cdr3_nt: TGTGCCAGCAGCCCGCAGATCTCCTACAATGAGCAGTTCTTC
cdr3_aa: CASSPQISYNEQFF

clone_size: NA
d_call: TRBD1
v_call: TRBV7-9
j_call: TRBJ1-2
cdr3_nt: TGTGCCAGCAGACATGACAGGGACTATGGCTACACCTTC
cdr3_aa: CASRHDRDYGYTF

clone_size: NA
d_call: TRBD2
v_call: TRBV5-4
j_call: TRBJ2-3
cdr3_nt: TGTGCCAGCAGCTTGGGGGGCGGGAGCGGCACAGATACGCAGTATTTT
cdr3_aa: CASSLGGGSGTDTQYF

clone_size: many
d_call: NA
v_call: TRBV5-1
j_call: TRBJ2-1
cdr3_nt: TGCGCCAGCAGGCCTGCCCTGGGCTCCTACAATGAGCAGTTCTTC
cdr3_aa: CASRPALGSYNEQFF